Shown below are 14 T cell receptor beta chains from a single sample sequenced in a study of blood T cell repertoires in COVID-19. Sequencing used immunoSEQ multiplex PCR; TCRdb keeps in-frame clones, though not all of them. The data contain 170,000 or so clones, 80% to 85% of them seen just once; the ten biggest clones take up less than 15%. Sequenced: peripheral blood. Source of these receptors: a man aged 18 to 30 with active or convalescent COVID-19.

The chain carries TRBV5-5 and TRBJ1-2, with D possibly matching TRBD1 (5 bases). The CDR3 length is 13 residues. Trimming removed 4 bases from V and 4 bases from J, with 11 bases in between. Looked up from germline, CDR1 is SGHKS and CDR2 is YYEKEE (reference sequence). DNA of the CDR3: TGTGCCAGCAGCCGCACCAGGGTCTATGGCTACACCTTC. Amino acids: CASSRTRVYGYTF.

The rearrangement joins TRBV7-9 to TRBJ1-1, with 8 bases aligning to TRBD1. Germline V gene sequence: CDR1 SEHNR, CDR2 FQNEAQ (reference sequence). The length of the CDR3 is 15 residues. Trimming took 1 base from V and 1 from J; bases not matched to a gene: 2. The CDR3 nucleotides read TGTGCCAGCAGCTTAGGCGGACAGGGGAACACTGAAGCTTTCTTT. As protein: CASSLGGQGNTEAFF.

In this sample, this clone turned up a few times. The V and J genes are TRBV5-1 and TRBJ2-7, with 8 bases lining up with TRBD2. The CDR3 totals 15 residues. CDR1 and CDR2 (germline): SGHRS, YFSETQ. The ends lost 5 bases at V and 2 bases at J; junction bases unmatched: 9. The CDR3 is CASRSGPGLAYEQYF. In nucleotides, the CDR3 is TGCGCCAGCAGGTCCGGACCGGGACTAGCCTACGAGCAGTACTTC.

The rearrangement joins TRBV21-1 to TRBJ1-6; the D call TRBD1 from the table was never checked on the DNA. TRBV21-1 constitutes a pseudogene. This CDR3 has 19 residues. CDR3 coding DNA: TGTGCCAGCAGCAAAAGGGGACAGGGGGCGGACTCCTATAATTCACCCCTCCACTTT. Amino acid sequence: CASSKRGQGADSYNSPLHF.

V gene TRBV5-1 combines with J gene TRBJ1-2, with TRBD1 identical over 7 bases. The CDR3 sequence is 15 residues long. Germline V gene lookup returns CDR1 SGHRS and CDR2 YFSETQ. After removal of 1 base from V and 8 bases from J, the junction contained 11 bases not matched to a gene. CDR3 in amino acids: CASSLRDSLGMGYTF. As DNA, the CDR3 is TGCGCCAGCAGCTTGCGGGACAGCCTCGGGATGGGCTACACCTTC. Looking up the rest from reference TRBV5-1 and TRBJ1-2 gives the full variable domain: KAGVTQTPRYLIKTRGQQVTLSCSPISGHRSVSWYQQTPGQGLQFLFEYFSETQRNKGNFPGRFSGRQFSNSRSEMNVSTLELGDSALYLCASSLRDSLGMGYTFGSGTRLTVV.

This clone was recorded only once. The chain joins TRBV9 to TRBJ2-5, with a possible D match to TRBD2 (6 bases). V was pared by 4 bases and J by 5 bases, with 15 bases between. The CDR3 contains 14 residues. Germline V gene sequence: CDR1 SGDLS, CDR2 YYNGEE. The chain's CDR3 is CASSRGGEYETQYF. The CDR3, as DNA: TGTGCCAGCAGCCGCGGAGGGGAATACGAGACCCAGTACTTC.

The chain recombines TRBV29-1 with TRBJ2-5, with 7 bases aligning to TRBD1. The CDR3 is 12 residues long. Looked up from germline, CDR1 is SQVTM and CDR2 is ANQGSEA. The J segment lost 4 bases and the V segment lost 4 bases, leaving 3 bases of the junction unmatched. CDR3 nucleotides: TGCAGCGTTGTCCACAGGGGAGAGACCCAGTACTTC. This codes for CSVVHRGETQYF.

In DNA form, the CDR3 reads TGTGCCAGCAGTCCCCCGACGGGGGGGCTTAATGAAAAACTGTTTTTT. As protein: CASSPPTGGLNEKLFF. The rearrangement joins TRBV11-2 to TRBJ1-4, with D tentatively TRBD1 (6 bases). This CDR3 contains 16 residues. Germline V gene sequence: CDR1 SGHAT, CDR2 FQNNGV. Deletions cut 6 bases from V and 4 bases from J, with 18 bases between.

The gene calls are TRBV4-2 and TRBJ2-3; TRBD2 matches 9 bases. Germline CDR1 LGHNA, CDR2 YNFKEQ. This CDR3 is built from 16 residues. The junction had 5 bases not matched to a gene; V was cut back by 1 base and J by 3 bases. The CDR3 here is CASSQGASGMTDTQYF. The CDR3 DNA sequence: TGTGCCAGCAGCCAAGGGGCTAGCGGGATGACAGATACGCAGTATTTT.

The J gene is TRBJ2-7, the V gene TRBV9, with D possibly matching TRBD2 (6 bases). CDR3 length: 15 residues. Trimming removed 4 bases from V and 4 bases from J, with 18 bases in between. CDR1 is SGDLS, CDR2 YYNGEE, per germline. CDR3 sequence: CASSKLDAGLYEQYF. The CDR3 DNA reads as TGTGCCAGCAGCAAACTGGATGCGGGATTATACGAGCAGTACTTC.

J is TRBJ2-1 and V is TRBV6-1; D might be TRBD2 (6 bases). V dropped 2 bases and J dropped 9 bases, with 8 bases sitting between them. In germline, CDR1 is MNHNS, CDR2 SASEGT. The CDR3 is made up of 12 amino acids. The CDR3 coding sequence is TGTGCCAGCAGTGAATTGGGGGGTGAGCAGTTCTTC. It is translated as CASSELGGEQFF.

This sequence joins TRBV13 and TRBJ2-5, with 9 bases matching TRBD2. Germline CDR1 reads PRHDT; CDR2 reads FYEKMQ (reference sequence). The CDR3 loop spans 16 amino acids. V lost 5 bases to trimming and J lost 0 bases; unmatched junction nucleotides: 7. Written as DNA, the CDR3 is TGTGCCAGCAGCCCCCGGCGGGGGGGCCACCAAGAGACCCAGTACTTC. This codes for CASSPRRGGHQETQYF.

The V and J genes are TRBV6-5 and TRBJ2-7; a weak D match, TRBD2 (6 bases). The V end lost 7 bases, the J end lost 3 bases, and 19 bases lay between the germline ends. In germline, CDR1 is MNHEY, CDR2 SVGAGI. This CDR3 is built from 15 residues. CDR3 loop: CASTYGGGGLYEQYF. The CDR3, as DNA: TGTGCCAGCACCTACGGTGGTGGGGGACTCTACGAGCAGTACTTC.

The rearrangement uses TRBV12-3 or TRBV12-4 and TRBJ2-1; possible D gene TRBD2, 5 bases. CDR3 length equals 12 residues. With 2 bases removed from V and 12 bases from J, the gap between germline ends came to 11 bases. CDR3 in amino acids: CASSLSGSSQFF. The CDR3, as DNA: TGTGCCAGCAGTTTAAGCGGTAGTTCGCAGTTCTTC.